A selection of T cell receptor beta chains follows, all from one sample in a study of T-cell memory formation after mild COVID-19. TCRdb processed the 5' RACE reads anew with MiXCR; each CDR3 protein has one entry. The sample yields under 35,000 distinct CDR3 sequences, around 7.2% seen once. Sequencing was done on a sample of PBMCs or a T cell subset sorted from them (not recorded which). The source is an adult woman who had mild COVID-19 (a few samples of this study predate the infection). Cell type and time point are not known. Both conserved end residues are part of each CDR3. The order of the fields is CDR3 protein, J gene, V gene.

CDR3aa: CASSVGHRDNQPQHF
j_gene: TRBJ1-5
v_gene: TRBV9

CDR3aa: CSARDTGLVTEAFF
j_gene: TRBJ1-1
v_gene: TRBV20-1

CDR3aa: CASSLVWLPADTQYF
j_gene: TRBJ2-3
v_gene: TRBV7-2

CDR3aa: CASSRGLADTDTQYF
j_gene: TRBJ2-3
v_gene: TRBV7-9

CDR3aa: CASSTTRLEGGYNEQFF
j_gene: TRBJ2-1
v_gene: TRBV11-2

CDR3aa: CSAWTAAGELFF
j_gene: TRBJ2-2
v_gene: TRBV20-1

CDR3aa: CASSTGGDGYTF
j_gene: TRBJ1-2
v_gene: TRBV19

CDR3aa: CATSDPTPPDTQYF
j_gene: TRBJ2-5
v_gene: TRBV24-1

CDR3aa: CASSADSGRFYGYTF
j_gene: TRBJ1-2
v_gene: TRBV6-5

CDR3aa: CATSDPSSYQLFF
j_gene: TRBJ1-4
v_gene: TRBV24-1

CDR3aa: CASSSGWTDPTGYTF
j_gene: TRBJ1-2
v_gene: TRBV6-5